A selection of T cell receptor beta chains follows, all from one sample in a study of T cell changes during pregnancy in multiple sclerosis. Method: immunoSEQ multiplex PCR; TCRdb's copy keeps in-frame clones and lacks some. The sample has about 40,000 clones, about 90% seen once; the top ten hold approximately 0.79%. Sequences were derived from CD4+ T cells from peripheral blood mononuclear cells, sampled before pregnancy. The receptors shown here come from a female donor with multiple sclerosis, enrolled in a pregnancy study. CDR3s include the opening cysteine and the closing phenylalanine or tryptophan. Fields, in order: CDR3 protein, J gene, V gene.

CASIPGGPNTEAFF | TRBJ1-1 | TRBV28
CSVDGQGGGYTF | TRBJ1-2 | TRBV29-1
CASSKGMATNEKLFF | TRBJ1-4 | TRBV19
CASSIEGQQETQYF | TRBJ2-5 | TRBV19
CASSLPLQGYEQYF | TRBJ2-7 | TRBV5-8
CASSLWSGSSYNEQFF | TRBJ2-1 | TRBV5-1
CASSFEGRSYEQYF | NA | TRBV27
CASRASGSPDTQYF | TRBJ2-3 | TRBV5-6
CASSLPLLQGADTQYF | TRBJ2-3 | TRBV28
CASSRAGPQHF | TRBJ1-5 | TRBV19
CASSLPRGPTSGRAYEQYF | TRBJ2-7 | TRBV7-2
CATSRPGQGREAFF | TRBJ1-1 | TRBV15
CASSLAPGQGVSDTQYF | TRBJ2-3 | TRBV7-2
CASSEGVYNEQFF | TRBJ2-1 | TRBV7-9
CASSHLFRGPTDTQYF | TRBJ2-3 | TRBV5-6
CAISEPRYRSPKVF | TRBJ1-1 | TRBV10-3
CSVVRDRSYEQYF | TRBJ2-7 | TRBV29-1
CASSSTVLAGAGATLF | TRBJ2-1 | TRBV27
CASSPGTSLRNEQFF | TRBJ2-1 | TRBV18
CASSRQRTSGRANTGELFF | TRBJ2-2 | TRBV27
CASSVGIASGSPQEQYF | TRBJ2-7 | TRBV9
CASSYRAGGREQFF | TRBJ2-1 | TRBV6-5
CASSLDGQGGFQPQHF | TRBJ1-5 | TRBV5-1
CASSFYRGEITEAFF | TRBJ1-1 | TRBV28
CASTWTPGPTGELFF | TRBJ2-2 | TRBV6-6
CASSLGLAEEQYF | TRBJ2-7 | TRBV5-4
CASSLKSTSGTGELFF | TRBJ2-2 | TRBV7-2
CASSFQGQYTDTQYF | TRBJ2-3 | TRBV5-1
CASSQEPSGSIYEQYF | TRBJ2-7 | TRBV4-2
CASSPSGRASYEQYF | TRBJ2-7 | TRBV7-2
CASSLAGFGETQYF | TRBJ2-5 | TRBV28
CASSGGTGHGNTIYF | TRBJ1-3 | TRBV9
CASRREQGKETQYF | TRBJ2-5 | TRBV2
CSATYNEQFF | TRBJ2-1 | TRBV20-1
CASSQDSRMSGPGELFF | TRBJ2-2 | TRBV14
CASSYCRRMNTEAFF | TRBJ1-1 | TRBV6-8
CARGGGQYEQYF | TRBJ2-7 | TRBV2
CASSIRQGAVNTEAFF | TRBJ1-1 | TRBV4-1
CASSLWTGPSGANVLTF | TRBJ2-6 | TRBV5-5
CASSERVEQYF | TRBJ2-7 | TRBV6-1
CASSQILAGSGQPQHF | TRBJ1-5 | TRBV13
CASSLAGTGESEQYF | TRBJ2-7 | TRBV5-1